This T cell receptor (beta chain) was found in a study of blood T cell repertoires in COVID-19. In the study overall: From T cells, B-cell-depleted T cells, or PBMCs came the material, which was cDNA or gDNA.

This CDR3 region has 15 residues. Per the germline V gene, CDR1 is KGHSH and CDR2 is LQKENI. Trimming took 3 bases from V and 7 from J, leaving 13 bases between them. Per the authors' pipeline: For nucleated cells, counts were estimated from reference gene primer amplification. The assay was immunoSEQ multiplex PCR, and TCRdb's table has in-frame clones only and misses some. The DNA was the basis for D and trimming; V, J and clone size are from that table. The sample gives fewer than 200,000 clones, almost 80% of which show up once; 17% is in the top ten. Input material: PBMCs or T cells enriched from blood (not recorded which). This sequence was found in a woman between 50 and 59 years old who had recovered from COVID-19. The chain combines TRBV18 with TRBJ1-6, with D perhaps TRBD1 (5 bases). CDR3 nucleotide sequence: TGTGCCAGCTCACCGTCGACAGATCCCAATTCACCCCTCCACTTT. Protein: CASSPSTDPNSPLHF. The full variable domain, completed using reference TRBV18 and TRBJ1-6, is NAGVMQNPRHLVRRRGQEARLRCSPMKGHSHVYWYRQLPEEGLKFMVYLQKENIIDESGMPKERFSAEFPKEGPSILRIQQVVRGDSAAYFCASSPSTDPNSPLHFGNGTRLTVT.